The entry that follows covers one TCR beta chain sequence. The study ran its PCR with 60 Vbeta and 13 Jbeta primers. Generated by immunoSEQ multiplex PCR, the TCRdb table keeps only in-frame clones and is missing some. The top ten clones hold 3% to 4% of a sample with 100,000 to 150,000 clones, about 80% of them seen once. V dropped 2 bases and J dropped 8; count of bases not matched to a gene: 22. This CDR3 is built from 20 residues. Germline-derived CDR1 and CDR2 are LGHNA and YSLEER. The data stem from a study of cytomegalovirus exposure and HLA in healthy donors. Study information: Sequencing of approximately 190 million T cells in an earlier analysis found about 120 million unique TCR beta sequences.

Sample: PBMCs. V is TRBV4-3 and J is TRBJ2-7, with TRBD2 matching over 12 bases. The receptor was isolated from a woman aged 50 to 60 in good health and CMV-seronegative. CDR3 nucleotide sequence: TGCGCCAGCAGCCAAAGTCCGCCAAGTGGGACTAGCGGGCACGCAATCCAGCAGTACTTC. Encoded protein: CASSQSPPSGTSGHAIQQYF.